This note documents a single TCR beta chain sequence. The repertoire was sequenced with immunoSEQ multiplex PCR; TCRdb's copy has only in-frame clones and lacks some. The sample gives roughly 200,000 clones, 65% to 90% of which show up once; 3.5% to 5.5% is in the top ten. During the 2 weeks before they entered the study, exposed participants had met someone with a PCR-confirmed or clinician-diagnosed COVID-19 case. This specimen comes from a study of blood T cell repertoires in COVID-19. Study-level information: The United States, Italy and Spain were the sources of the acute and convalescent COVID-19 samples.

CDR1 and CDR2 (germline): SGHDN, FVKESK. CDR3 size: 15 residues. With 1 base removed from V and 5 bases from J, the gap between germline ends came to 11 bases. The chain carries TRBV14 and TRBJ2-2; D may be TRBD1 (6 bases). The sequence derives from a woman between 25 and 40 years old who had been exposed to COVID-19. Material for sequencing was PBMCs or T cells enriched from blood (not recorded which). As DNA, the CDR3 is TGTGCCAGCAGCCAAGTGGACAGCCCAACCGGGGAGCTGTTTTTT. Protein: CASSQVDSPTGELFF.